This entry lists 14 T cell receptor beta chains sequenced from one sample in a study of post-analysis software for immune sequencing data. Whole-study results and caveats: TRBV5-6, TRBV5-1 and TRBV20-1 belonged to a set of roughly 5 TRBV segments that were more frequent in patients than controls.

These receptors lack a known antigen. TCR beta cDNA libraries included unique molecular identifiers. TCRdb independently ran MiXCR on the PCR reads; one entry per CDR3 protein. The sample carries roughly 870,000 distinct CDR3 sequences, 53% recorded once. Sequenced material: blood. These receptors originate from a girl between 10 and 17 years old with multiple sclerosis.

V and J are TRBV4-2 and TRBJ2-5; TRBD2 aligns across 12 bases. This CDR3 spans 16 amino acids. Germline CDR1 is LGHNA and CDR2 is YNFKEQ. V gave up 3 bases and J gave up 13 bases; unmatched junction bases: 15. CDR3 nucleotides: TGTGCCAGCAGCCAGTACGAAGGGCTAGCGGGAGGGCTTCCGTACTTC. Its translation: CASSQYEGLAGGLPYF.

The chain carries TRBV12-3 or TRBV12-4 and TRBJ1-2, with D hard to call. The length of the CDR3 is 13 residues. The germline V and J ends were trimmed by 5 bases and 8 bases, with 15 bases remaining between them. The CDR3 region is CASSGGQTRGYTF. The CDR3 DNA sequence: TGTGCCAGCAGTGGCGGGCAGACGAGGGGCTACACCTTC.

The chain employs TRBV5-1 and TRBJ2-7, with 8 nucleotides matching TRBD1. TRBJ2-5 matches the DNA end more closely, so the J call is doubtful. Germline lookup yields CDR1 SGHRS and CDR2 YFSETQ. The CDR3 extends over 16 amino acids. DNA of the CDR3: TGCGCCAGCAGCTTGCCCAGGCCCCAGGGGGCTGAGACCCAGTACTTC. Translated: CASSLPRPQGAETQYF.

The genes are TRBV20-1 and TRBJ2-7; 13 bases are shared with TRBD2. The length of the CDR3 is 14 residues. V dropped 0 bases and J dropped 6; count of bases not matched to a gene: 2. CDR1 is DFQATT, CDR2 SNEGSKA, per germline (reference sequence). The CDR3, as DNA: TGCAGTGCTAGAGACGGGACTAGCGGGATCGAGCAGTACTTC. It specifies CSARDGTSGIEQYF.

The chain recombines TRBV2 with TRBJ2-1; D remains unclear. V shed 0 bases and J shed 14 bases, with 14 bases lying between them. Germline V gene lookup returns CDR1 SNHLY and CDR2 FYNNEI. The length of the CDR3 is 13 residues. CDR3 region: CASSEARTGDEFF. Written as DNA, the CDR3 is TGTGCCAGCAGTGAAGCTCGCACGGGTGACGAGTTCTTC.

The J gene is TRBJ2-6, the V gene TRBV6-5, with a weak D call TRBD1 (6 bases). This CDR3 contains 16 residues. Germline CDR1 reads MNHEY; CDR2 reads SVGAGI. The V and J ends lost 4 bases and 0 bases respectively, with 10 bases between them. The CDR3: CASSWQGNSGANVLTF. CDR3 DNA sequence: TGTGCCAGCAGTTGGCAGGGGAACTCTGGGGCCAACGTCCTGACTTTC.

Only a few counts were recorded for this clonotype. The rearrangement uses TRBV20-1 and TRBJ2-7, with a weak D call TRBD2 (6 bases). V was shortened by 0 bases and J by 3 bases, with 12 bases between the two germline ends. The CDR3 has 14 residues. Looked up from germline, CDR1 is DFQATT and CDR2 is SNEGSKA (reference sequence). Here the CDR3 DNA reads TGCAGTGCTAGAGATCCGGCGGGGAACTACGAGCAGTACTTC. Encoded protein: CSARDPAGNYEQYF.

This clonotype was observed a handful of times. J is TRBJ1-2 and V is TRBV29-1, with 7 bases that match TRBD1. V shed 4 bases and J 10 bases; nucleotides not matched to a gene: 9. There are 12 residues in the CDR3. CDR1 and CDR2 (germline): SQVTM, ANQGSEA. CDR3 sequence: CSVAGQAAAYTF. CDR3 sequence (DNA): TGCAGCGTTGCCGGACAGGCAGCGGCCTACACCTTC.

The V and J genes are TRBV3-1 and TRBJ2-4; 7 bases agree with TRBD1. The CDR3 has 14 residues. Germline CDR1 is LGHDT and CDR2 is YNNKEL (reference sequence). With 4 bases clipped from V and 4 bases from J, the junction kept 4 bases outside the gene matches. The CDR3 bases are TGTGCCAGCAGCCCCCGGGACAGAAAAAACATTCAGTACTTC. Translated: CASSPRDRKNIQYF.

The chain uses TRBV3-1 and TRBJ2-7; D uncertain. Per the germline V gene, CDR1 is LGHDT and CDR2 is YNNKEL (reference sequence). V was pared by 3 bases and J by 1 base, with 13 bases between. This CDR3 has 15 residues. This CDR3 reads CASSQYPTPSYEQYF. In DNA, the CDR3 is TGTGCCAGCAGCCAGTATCCTACCCCATCCTACGAGCAGTACTTC.

CDR3 DNA: TGTGCCACCAGCAGAACACGGGACAGGGAAGAGACCCAGTACTTC. Its translation is CATSRTRDREETQYF. The chain carries TRBV15 and TRBJ2-5, with 9 bases matching TRBD1. V was clipped by 2 bases and J by 3 bases; unmatched bases: 4. CDR1 is LNHNV and CDR2 is YYDKDF in the germline V gene (reference sequence). This CDR3 comprises 15 residues.

This chain uses TRBV2 with TRBJ2-3, with 14 nucleotides matching TRBD2. Germline CDR1 reads SNHLY; CDR2 reads FYNNEI. Trimming cost V 6 bases and J 2 bases; bases outside gene matches: 4. The CDR3 covers 16 residues. The CDR3 is CASRRGLAGATDTQYF. For the CDR3, the DNA is TGTGCCAGCAGGAGGGGACTAGCGGGAGCCACAGATACGCAGTATTTT.

This chain uses TRBV3-1 with TRBJ2-7; D ambiguous. V gave up 4 bases and J gave up 7 bases, with 17 bases separating them. CDR3 size: 14 residues. Per the germline V gene, CDR1 is LGHDT and CDR2 is YNNKEL (reference sequence). The CDR3 here is CASSPLRVSKEQYF. CDR3 coding DNA: TGTGCCAGCAGCCCCCTTCGTGTTTCAAAGGAGCAGTACTTC.

The rearrangement uses TRBV5-1 and TRBJ1-2; 7 bases are a match to TRBD1. In germline, CDR1 is SGHRS, CDR2 YFSETQ. V was clipped by 6 bases and J by 5 bases; unmatched bases: 13. The length of the CDR3 is 15 residues. The CDR3 loop reads CASKEQGTLLYGYTF. CDR3 DNA sequence: TGCGCCAGCAAGGAACAGGGGACACTATTGTATGGCTACACCTTC.